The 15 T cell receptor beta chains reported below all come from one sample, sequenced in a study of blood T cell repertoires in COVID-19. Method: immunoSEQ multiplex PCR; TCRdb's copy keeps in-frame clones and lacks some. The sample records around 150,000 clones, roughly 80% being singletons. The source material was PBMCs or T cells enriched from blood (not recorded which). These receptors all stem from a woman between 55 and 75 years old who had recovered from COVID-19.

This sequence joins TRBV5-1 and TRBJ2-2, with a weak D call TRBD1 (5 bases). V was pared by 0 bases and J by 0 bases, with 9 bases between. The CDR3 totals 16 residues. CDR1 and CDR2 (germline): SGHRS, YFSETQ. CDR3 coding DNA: TGCGCCAGCAGCTTGGCAACCAGGGCGAACACCGGGGAGCTGTTTTTT. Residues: CASSLATRANTGELFF.

The CDR3 reads CASSRTQGAGYEQYF. The CDR3 DNA sequence: TGCGCCAGCAGTCGAACTCAGGGGGCAGGGTACGAGCAGTACTTC. V is TRBV4-1 and J is TRBJ2-7; 8 positions agree with TRBD1. This CDR3 region has 15 residues. With 6 bases clipped from V and 4 bases from J, the junction kept 11 bases outside the gene matches. Germline V gene sequence: CDR1 MGHRA, CDR2 YSYEKL.

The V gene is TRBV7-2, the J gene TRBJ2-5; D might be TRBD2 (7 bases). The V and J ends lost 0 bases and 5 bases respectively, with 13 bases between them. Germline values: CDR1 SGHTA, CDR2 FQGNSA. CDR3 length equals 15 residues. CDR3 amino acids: CASSLARGAGETQYF. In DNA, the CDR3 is TGTGCCAGCAGCTTAGCCCGGGGGGCGGGGGAGACCCAGTACTTC.

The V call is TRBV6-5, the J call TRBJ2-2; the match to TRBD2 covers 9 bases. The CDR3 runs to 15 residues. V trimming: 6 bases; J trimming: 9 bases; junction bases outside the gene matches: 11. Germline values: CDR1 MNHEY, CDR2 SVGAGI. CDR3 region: CASSLTGGGARELFF. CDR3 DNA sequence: TGTGCCAGCAGCCTTACGGGCGGGGGGGCCCGGGAGCTGTTTTTT.

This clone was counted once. This CDR3 reads CASSLRTGSTDTQYF. CDR3 nucleotides: TGTGCCAGCAGCTTACGGACAGGGAGCACAGATACGCAGTATTTT. The chain combines TRBV7-6 with TRBJ2-3, with 8 positions matching TRBD1. CDR3 length: 15 amino acids. From germline, CDR1 is SGHVS and CDR2 FNYEAQ. With V trimmed by 2 bases and J by 0 bases, 1 base remained unmatched.

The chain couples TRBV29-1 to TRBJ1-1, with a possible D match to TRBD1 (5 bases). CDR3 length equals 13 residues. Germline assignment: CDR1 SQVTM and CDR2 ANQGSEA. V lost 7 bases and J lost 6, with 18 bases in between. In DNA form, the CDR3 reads TGCAGCGCTGTTGCATCGGGACTCTCTGAAGCTTTCTTT. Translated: CSAVASGLSEAFF.

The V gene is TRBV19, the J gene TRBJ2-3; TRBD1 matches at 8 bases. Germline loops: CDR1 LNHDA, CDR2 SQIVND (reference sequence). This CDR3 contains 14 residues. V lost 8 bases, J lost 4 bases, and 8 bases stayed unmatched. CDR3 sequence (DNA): TGTGCCAGTTCCTCGACAGGGGTTCCAGATACGCAGTATTTT. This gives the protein CASSSTGVPDTQYF.

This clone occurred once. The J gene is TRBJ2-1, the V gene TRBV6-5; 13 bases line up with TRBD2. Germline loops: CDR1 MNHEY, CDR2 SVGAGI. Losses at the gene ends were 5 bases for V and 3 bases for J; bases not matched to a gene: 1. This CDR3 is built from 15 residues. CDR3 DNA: TGTGCCAGCAGTACTAGCGGGGGGGGCTACAATGAGCAGTTCTTC. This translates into CASSTSGGGYNEQFF.

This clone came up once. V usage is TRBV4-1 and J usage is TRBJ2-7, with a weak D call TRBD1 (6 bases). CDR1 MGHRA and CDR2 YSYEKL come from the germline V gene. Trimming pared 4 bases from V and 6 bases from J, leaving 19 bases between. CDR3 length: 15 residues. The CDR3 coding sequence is TGCGCCAGCAGCCTTAGTCGGCAGGGGCTCAGCGAGCAGTACTTC. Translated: CASSLSRQGLSEQYF.

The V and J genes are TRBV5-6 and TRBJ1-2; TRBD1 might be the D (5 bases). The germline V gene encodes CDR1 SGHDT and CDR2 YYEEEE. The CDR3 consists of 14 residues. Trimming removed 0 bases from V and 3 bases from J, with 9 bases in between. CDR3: CASSLGGDDYGYTF. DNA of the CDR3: TGTGCCAGCAGCTTGGGCGGGGACGACTATGGCTACACCTTC. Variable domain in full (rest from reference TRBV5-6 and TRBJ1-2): DAGVTQSPTHLIKTRGQQVTLRCSPKSGHDTVSWYQQALGQGPQFIFQYYEEEERQRGNFPDRFSGHQFPNYSSELNVNALLLGDSALYLCASSLGGDDYGYTFGSGTRLTVV.

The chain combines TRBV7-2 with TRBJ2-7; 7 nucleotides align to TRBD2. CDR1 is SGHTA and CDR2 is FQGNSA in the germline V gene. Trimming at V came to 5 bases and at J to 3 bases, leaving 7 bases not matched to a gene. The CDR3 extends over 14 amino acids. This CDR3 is CASSTSGAIYEQYF. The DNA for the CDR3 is TGTGCCAGCAGCACCAGCGGGGCGATCTACGAGCAGTACTTC. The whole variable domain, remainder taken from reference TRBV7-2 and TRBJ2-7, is GAGVSQSPSNKVTEKGKDVELRCDPISGHTALYWYRQSLGQGLEFLIYFQGNSAPDKSGLPSDRFSAERTGGSVSTLTIQRTQQEDSAVYLCASSTSGAIYEQYFGPGTRLTVT.

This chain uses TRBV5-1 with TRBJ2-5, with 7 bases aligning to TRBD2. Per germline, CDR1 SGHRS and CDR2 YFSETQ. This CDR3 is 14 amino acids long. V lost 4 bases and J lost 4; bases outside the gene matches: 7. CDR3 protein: CASSGDYQGETQYF. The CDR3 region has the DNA TGCGCCAGCAGCGGGGACTACCAGGGAGAGACCCAGTACTTC.

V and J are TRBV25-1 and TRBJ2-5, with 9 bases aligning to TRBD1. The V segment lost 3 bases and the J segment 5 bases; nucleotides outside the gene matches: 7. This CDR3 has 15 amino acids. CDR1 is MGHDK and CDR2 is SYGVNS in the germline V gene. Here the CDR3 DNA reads TGTGCCAGCAGTGAGTGGACAGGGACAGGGGAGACCCAGTACTTC. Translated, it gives CASSEWTGTGETQYF.

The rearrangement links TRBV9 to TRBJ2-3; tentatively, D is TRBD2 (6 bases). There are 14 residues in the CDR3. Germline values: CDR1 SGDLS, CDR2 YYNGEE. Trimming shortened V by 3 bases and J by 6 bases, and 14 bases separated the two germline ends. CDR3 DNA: TGTGCCAGCAGCGGGTCGGGGAGGCTGGATACGCAGTATTTT. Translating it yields CASSGSGRLDTQYF.

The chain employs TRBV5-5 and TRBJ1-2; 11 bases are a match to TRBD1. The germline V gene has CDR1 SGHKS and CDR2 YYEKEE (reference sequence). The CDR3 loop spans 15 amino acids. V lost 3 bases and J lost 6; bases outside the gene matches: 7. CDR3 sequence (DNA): TGTGCCAGCAGCTATCGGGACAGGGGGAGGGATGGCTACACCTTC. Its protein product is CASSYRDRGRDGYTF.